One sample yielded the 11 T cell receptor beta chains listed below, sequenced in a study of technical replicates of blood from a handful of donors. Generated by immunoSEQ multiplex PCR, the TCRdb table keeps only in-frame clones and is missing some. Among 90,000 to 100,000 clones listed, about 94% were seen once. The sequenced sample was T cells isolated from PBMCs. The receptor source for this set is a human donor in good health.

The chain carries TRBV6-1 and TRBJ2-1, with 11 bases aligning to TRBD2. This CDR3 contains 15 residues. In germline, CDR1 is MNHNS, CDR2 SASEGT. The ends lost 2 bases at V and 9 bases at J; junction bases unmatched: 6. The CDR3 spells CASSESLAGGGEQFF. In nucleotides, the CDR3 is TGTGCCAGCAGTGAAAGCCTAGCGGGAGGAGGTGAGCAGTTCTTC.

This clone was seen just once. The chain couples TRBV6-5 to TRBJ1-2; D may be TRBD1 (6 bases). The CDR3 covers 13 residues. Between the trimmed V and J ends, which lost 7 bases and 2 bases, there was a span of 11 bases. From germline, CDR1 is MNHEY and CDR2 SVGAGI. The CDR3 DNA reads TGTGCCAGCATTGTTACAGGGAACTATGGCTACACCTTC. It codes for CASIVTGNYGYTF.

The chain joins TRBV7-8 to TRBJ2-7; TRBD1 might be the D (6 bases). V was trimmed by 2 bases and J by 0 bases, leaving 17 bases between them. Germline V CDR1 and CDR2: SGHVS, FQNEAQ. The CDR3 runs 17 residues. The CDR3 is CASSLSSGDLTSYEQYF. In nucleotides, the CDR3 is TGTGCCAGCAGCTTAAGTTCAGGGGACCTAACCTCCTACGAGCAGTACTTC.

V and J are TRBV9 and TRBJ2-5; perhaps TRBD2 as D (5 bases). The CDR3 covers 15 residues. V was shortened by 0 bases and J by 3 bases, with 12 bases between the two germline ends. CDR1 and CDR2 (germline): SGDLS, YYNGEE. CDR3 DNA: TGTGCCAGCAGCGTAGCTACCCTAGCAGAAGAGACCCAGTACTTC. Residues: CASSVATLAEETQYF. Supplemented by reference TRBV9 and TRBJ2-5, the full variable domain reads DSGVTQTPKHLITATGQRVTLRCSPRSGDLSVYWYQQSLDQGLQFLIQYYNGEERAKGNILERFSAQQFPDLHSELNLSSLELGDSALYFCASSVATLAEETQYFGPGTRLLVL.

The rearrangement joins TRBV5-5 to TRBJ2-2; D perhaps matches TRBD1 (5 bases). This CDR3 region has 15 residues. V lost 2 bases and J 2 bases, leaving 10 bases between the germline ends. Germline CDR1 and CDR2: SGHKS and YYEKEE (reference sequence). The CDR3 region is CASSFGRANTGELFF. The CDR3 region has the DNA TGTGCCAGCAGCTTCGGCAGGGCCAACACCGGGGAGCTGTTTTTT.

The CDR3 reads CASSFSGANTEAFF. CDR3 bases: TGTGCCAGCAGCTTTTCAGGGGCGAACACTGAAGCTTTCTTT. The rearrangement links TRBV7-9 to TRBJ1-1; TRBD1 might be the D (6 bases). The length of the CDR3 is 14 residues. In germline, CDR1 is SEHNR, CDR2 FQNEAQ (reference sequence). V lost 3 bases and J lost 1, with 9 bases in between. The entire variable domain, with the rest obtained from reference TRBV7-9 and TRBJ1-1, is as follows: DTGVSQNPRHKITKRGQNVTFRCDPISEHNRLYWYRQTLGQGPEFLTYFQNEAQLEKSRLLSDRFSAERPKGSFSTLEIQRTEQGDSAMYLCASSFSGANTEAFFGQGTRLTVV.

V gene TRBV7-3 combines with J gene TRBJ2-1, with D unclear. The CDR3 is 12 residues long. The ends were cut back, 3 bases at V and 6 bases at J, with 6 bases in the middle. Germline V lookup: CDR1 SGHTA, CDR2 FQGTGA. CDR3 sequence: CASSFVFNEQFF. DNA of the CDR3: TGTGCCAGCAGCTTTGTCTTCAATGAGCAGTTCTTC. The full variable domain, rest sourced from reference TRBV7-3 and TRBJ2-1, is GAGVSQTPSNKVTEKGKYVELRCDPISGHTALYWYRQSLGQGPEFLIYFQGTGAADDSGLPNDRFFAVRPEGSVSTLKIQRTERGDSAVYLCASSFVFNEQFFGPGTRLTVL.

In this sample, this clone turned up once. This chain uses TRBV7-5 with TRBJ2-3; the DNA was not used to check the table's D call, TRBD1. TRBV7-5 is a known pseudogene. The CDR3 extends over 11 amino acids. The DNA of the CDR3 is TGTGTCAGCCCCAGGGGCGATACGCAGTATTTT. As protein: CVSPRGDTQYF.

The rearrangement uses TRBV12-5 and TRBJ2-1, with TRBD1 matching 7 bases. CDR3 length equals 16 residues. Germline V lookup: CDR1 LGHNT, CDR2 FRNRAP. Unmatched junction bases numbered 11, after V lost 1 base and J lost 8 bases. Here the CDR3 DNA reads TGTGCTAGTGGTTTGGCTACAGGGGCCTTTAGTGATGAGCAGTTCTTC. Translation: CASGLATGAFSDEQFF. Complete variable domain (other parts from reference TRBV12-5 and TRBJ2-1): DARVTQTPRHKVTEMGQEVTMRCQPILGHNTVFWYRQTMMQGLELLAYFRNRAPLDDSGMPKDRFSAEMPDATLATLKIQPSEPRDSAVYFCASGLATGAFSDEQFFGPGTRLTVL.

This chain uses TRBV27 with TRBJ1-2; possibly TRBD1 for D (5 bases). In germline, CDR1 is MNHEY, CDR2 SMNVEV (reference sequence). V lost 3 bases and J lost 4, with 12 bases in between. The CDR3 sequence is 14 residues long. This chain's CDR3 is CASSFRNRGYGYTF. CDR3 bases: TGTGCCAGCAGTTTCAGGAATAGGGGCTATGGCTACACCTTC.

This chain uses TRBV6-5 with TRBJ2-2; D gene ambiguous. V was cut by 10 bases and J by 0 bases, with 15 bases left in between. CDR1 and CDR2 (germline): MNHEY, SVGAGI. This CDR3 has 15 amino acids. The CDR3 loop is CANYLPTTNTGELFF. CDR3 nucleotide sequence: TGTGCCAACTACCTACCCACTACGAACACCGGGGAGCTGTTTTTT.